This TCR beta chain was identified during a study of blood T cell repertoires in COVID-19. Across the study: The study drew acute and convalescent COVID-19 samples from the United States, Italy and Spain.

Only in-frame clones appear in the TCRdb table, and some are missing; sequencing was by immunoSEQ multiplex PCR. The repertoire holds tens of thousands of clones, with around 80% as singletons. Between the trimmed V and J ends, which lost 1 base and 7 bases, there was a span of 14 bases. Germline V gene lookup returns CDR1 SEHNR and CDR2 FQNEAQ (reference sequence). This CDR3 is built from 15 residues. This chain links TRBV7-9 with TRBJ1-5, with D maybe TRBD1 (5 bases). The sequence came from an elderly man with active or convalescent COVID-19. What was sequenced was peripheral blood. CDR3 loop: CASSLDGAAGQPQHF. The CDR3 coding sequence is TGTGCCAGCAGCTTAGATGGGGCGGCCGGGCAGCCCCAGCATTTT.